The entry below describes one TCR beta chain. There are 12 residues in the CDR3. V was cut by 3 bases and J by 6 bases, with 11 bases left in between. Germline CDR1 reads SQVTM; CDR2 reads ANQGSEA. The treatment denotes: oral pan-JAK inhibitor, 5-10 mg twice daily. This entry belongs to a study of CD8+ T cells in alopecia areata. RNA was extracted and reverse transcribed into cDNA as the sequencing template. The repertoire was sequenced with immunoSEQ multiplex PCR; TCRdb's copy has only in-frame clones and lacks some. The table shows more than 85,000 clones, with more than 55% occurring only once. The sequence was obtained from a human donor with alopecia areata. The sequences come from CD8+ T cells sorted from blood, collected at week 4, from a patient treated with tofacitinib. This chain uses TRBV29-1 with TRBJ1-1; D is uncertain. CDR3 loop: CSVDGQHAEAFF. The CDR3, as DNA: TGCAGCGTTGACGGGCAGCACGCTGAAGCTTTCTTT.